This entry is about one T cell receptor beta chain. Contact with a PCR-confirmed or clinician-diagnosed COVID-19 case occurred within 2 weeks of entry. The data were taken from a study of blood T cell repertoires in COVID-19. Study as a whole: Sample material is recorded as cDNA or gDNA derived from T cells, B-cell-depleted T cells, or PBMCs.

Method: immunoSEQ multiplex PCR; TCRdb's copy keeps in-frame clones and lacks some. The table lists under 150,000 clones, 80% to 85% of them singletons, with 5% to 7% in the top ten. Trimming shortened V by 0 bases and J by 2 bases, and 10 bases separated the two germline ends. The germline V gene encodes CDR1 SGHTS and CDR2 YDEGEE. This CDR3 region has 15 residues. V gene TRBV5-8 combines with J gene TRBJ2-3; possibly TRBD2 for D (6 bases). The TCR originated in a woman in her forties or fifties who had been exposed to COVID-19. Sequencing input: PBMCs or T cells enriched from blood (not recorded which). The CDR3 coding sequence is TGTGCCAGCAGCTTGGCCGGGACTTACACAGATACGCAGTATTTT. Its translation: CASSLAGTYTDTQYF.